This T cell receptor beta chain is from a study of cytomegalovirus exposure and HLA in healthy donors. Study observations and caveats: Later analysis suggested most CMV-associated TCR beta chains were HLA-restricted.

This CDR3 is built from 15 residues. Germline V gene data show CDR1 as MGHRA and CDR2 as YSYEKL. V was trimmed by 4 bases and J by 3 bases, leaving 15 bases between them. PCR involved 60 Vbeta and 13 Jbeta primers. The protocol was immunoSEQ multiplex PCR, while the TCRdb copy is restricted to in-frame clones and leaves out a portion. The data show roughly 240,000 clones, with just under 80% seen just once and 0.47% held by the top ten. The sample holds a few counts of this clone. What it binds is unknown. This chain connects TRBV4-1 to TRBJ1-1; possibly TRBD1 for D (5 bases). The sequenced sample was PBMCs. This TCR was sampled from a boy younger than 18 in good health and CMV-seronegative. The CDR3 DNA reads as TGCGCCAGCAGCCCGACGGGGGTAGGGGACACTGAAGCTTTCTTT. This sequence encodes CASSPTGVGDTEAFF.